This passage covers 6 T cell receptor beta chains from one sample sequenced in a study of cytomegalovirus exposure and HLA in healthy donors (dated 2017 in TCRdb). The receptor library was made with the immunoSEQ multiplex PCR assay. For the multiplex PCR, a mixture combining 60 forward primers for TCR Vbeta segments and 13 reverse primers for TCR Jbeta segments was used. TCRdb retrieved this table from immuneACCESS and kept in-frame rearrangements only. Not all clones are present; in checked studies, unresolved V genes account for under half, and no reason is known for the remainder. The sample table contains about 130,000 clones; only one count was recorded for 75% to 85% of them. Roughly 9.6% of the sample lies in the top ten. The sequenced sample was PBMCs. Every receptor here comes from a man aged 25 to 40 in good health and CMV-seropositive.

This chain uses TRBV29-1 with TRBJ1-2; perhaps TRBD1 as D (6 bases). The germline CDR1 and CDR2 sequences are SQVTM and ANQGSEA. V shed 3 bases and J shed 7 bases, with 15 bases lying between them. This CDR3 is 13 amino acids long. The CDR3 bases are TGCAGCGTTGAGTCACAGGGTCGAGGTGGCTACACCTTC. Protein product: CSVESQGRGGYTF.

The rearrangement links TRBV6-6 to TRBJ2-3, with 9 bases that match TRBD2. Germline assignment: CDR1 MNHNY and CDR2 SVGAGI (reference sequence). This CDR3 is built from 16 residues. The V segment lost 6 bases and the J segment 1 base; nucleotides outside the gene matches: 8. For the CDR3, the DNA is TGTGCCAGCAGCCCGGCGGGGGGGGCTGGCACAGATACGCAGTATTTT. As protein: CASSPAGGAGTDTQYF.

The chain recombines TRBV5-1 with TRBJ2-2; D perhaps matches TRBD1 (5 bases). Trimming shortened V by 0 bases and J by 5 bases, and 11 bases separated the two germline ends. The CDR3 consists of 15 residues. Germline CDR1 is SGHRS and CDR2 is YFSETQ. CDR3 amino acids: CASSLVGHDTGELFF. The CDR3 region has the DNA TGCGCCAGCAGCTTGGTGGGGCACGATACCGGGGAGCTGTTTTTT.

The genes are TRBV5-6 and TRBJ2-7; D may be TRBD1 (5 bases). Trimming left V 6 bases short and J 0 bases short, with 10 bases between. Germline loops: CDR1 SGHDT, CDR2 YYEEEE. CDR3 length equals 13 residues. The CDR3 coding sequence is TGTGCCAGCATGGCAGGGCACTCCTACGAGCAGTACTTC. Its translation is CASMAGHSYEQYF.

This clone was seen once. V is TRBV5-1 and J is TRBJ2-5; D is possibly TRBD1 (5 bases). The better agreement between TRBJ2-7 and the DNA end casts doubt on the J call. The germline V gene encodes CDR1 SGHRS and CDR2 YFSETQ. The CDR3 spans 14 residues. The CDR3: CASSLAGSSYEQYF. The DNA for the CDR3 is TGCGCCAGCAGCTTGGCAGGGTCGTCCTACGAGCAGTACTTC.

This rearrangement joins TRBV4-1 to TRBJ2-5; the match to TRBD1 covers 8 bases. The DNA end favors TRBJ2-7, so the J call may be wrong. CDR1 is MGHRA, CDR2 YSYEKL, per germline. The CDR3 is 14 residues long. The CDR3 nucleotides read TGCGCCAGCAGCCAAGGGACAGGGTTCAACGAGCAGTACTTC. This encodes CASSQGTGFNEQYF.